Below are 8 T cell receptor beta chains sequenced from a single sample in a study of CD8 T cells in Susac syndrome. Random hexamers served to reverse transcribe about 0.5 to 1 ug RNA. TCRdb processed the immunoSEQ multiplex PCR reads anew with MiXCR; each CDR3 protein has one entry. The sample contains fewer than 60,000 distinct CDR3 sequences, 85% to 95% of which appear only once. The sequencing input was CD8+ T cells from PBMCs. The source of these receptors is a human donor with Susac syndrome.

The V call is TRBV27, the J call TRBJ1-2; D call uncertain. CDR3 size: 14 residues. Per the germline V gene, CDR1 is MNHEY and CDR2 is SMNVEV (reference sequence). V gave up 5 bases and J gave up 8 bases, with 18 bases separating them. The CDR3 bases are TGTGCCAGCAGTAAACAGTGGGTCGGTGTGGGCTACACCTTC. Amino acids: CASSKQWVGVGYTF.

V gene TRBV7-9 combines with J gene TRBJ2-7; either TRBD1 or TRBD2 may supply D (5 bases each). This CDR3 is 13 amino acids long. V was cut by 7 bases and J by 2 bases, with 12 bases left in between. Germline V CDR1 and CDR2: SEHNR, FQNEAQ (reference sequence). DNA of the CDR3: TGTGCCAGCACGGGGACCGAGACCTACGAGCAGTACTTC. This sequence encodes CASTGTETYEQYF.

The chain recombines TRBV11-3 with TRBJ2-3; D not resolved. There are 14 residues in the CDR3. Germline-derived CDR1 and CDR2 are SGHNT and YENEEA. Trimming cost V 8 bases and J 2 bases, with 14 bases left between them. As DNA, the CDR3 is TGTGCCAGCGGGTTGACGGGCCACACAGATACGCAGTATTTT. Translation gives CASGLTGHTDTQYF. Combining the CDR3 with reference TRBV11-3 and TRBJ2-3 gives the whole variable domain EAGVVQSPRYKIIEKKQPVAFWCNPISGHNTLYWYLQNLGQGPELLIRYENEEAVDDSQLPKDRFSAERLKGVDSTLKIQPAELGDSAVYLCASGLTGHTDTQYFGPGTRLTVL.

The rearrangement joins TRBV6-2 or TRBV6-3 to TRBJ2-1; D possibly corresponds to TRBD2 (5 bases). Germline loops: CDR1 MNHEY, CDR2 SVGEGT. Trimming took off 6 bases at V and 1 base at J, with 13 bases between the two ends. There are 15 residues in the CDR3. In nucleotides, the CDR3 is TGTGCCAGCAGACATCCCGGGGTATCCTACAATGAGCAGTTCTTC. This codes for CASRHPGVSYNEQFF.

The chain links TRBV12-3 or TRBV12-4 to TRBJ2-3, with D perhaps matching TRBD2 (5 bases). The CDR3 length is 14 residues. The germline V and J ends were trimmed by 7 bases and 2 bases, with 13 bases remaining between them. DNA of the CDR3: TGTGCCAGCATCCCGACTACCACCACAGATACGCAGTATTTT. Translated: CASIPTTTTDTQYF.

As to this clonotype: The junction differs from germline at one of its ends, possibly a read error. The chain uses TRBV29-1 and TRBJ2-1; D not resolved. The CDR3 runs to 11 residues. Looked up from germline, CDR1 is SQVTM and CDR2 is ANQGSEA. CDR3 coding DNA: TGCAGCGTGGAAGGGCGCAATGAGCAGTTCTTC. This sequence encodes CSVEGRNEQFF.

The chain is built from TRBV27 and TRBJ2-1, with 12 nucleotides matching TRBD2. J gave up 5 bases and V 4 bases, and 9 bases lay outside the gene matches. This CDR3 contains 17 residues. Looked up from germline, CDR1 is MNHEY and CDR2 is SMNVEV (reference sequence). The CDR3 here is CASSSTASGGAHNEQFF. In nucleotides, the CDR3 is TGTGCCAGCAGTTCTACCGCTAGCGGGGGGGCTCACAATGAGCAGTTCTTC.

The V gene is TRBV13, the J gene TRBJ1-2; D unclear. The CDR3 loop spans 11 amino acids. Germline V lookup: CDR1 PRHDT, CDR2 FYEKMQ (reference sequence). V was trimmed by 0 bases and J by 5 bases, leaving 1 base between them. Written as DNA, the CDR3 is TGTGCCAGCAGCTTAGGGTATGGCTACACCTTC. Its translation: CASSLGYGYTF.